Below, 26 T cell receptor beta chains from the same sample are listed, as sequenced in a study of T cell clonality in common variable immunodeficiency. Study-wide findings and caveats: Fewer deletions and N-nucleotide insertions were reportedly seen in common variable immunodeficiency TCR beta sequences.

Using immunoSEQ multiplex PCR, the repertoire was profiled, and TCRdb retains in-frame clones only, with some absent. The sample table includes about 15,000 clones. Antigens for these TCRs are unknown. The sequenced material came from peripheral blood mononuclear cells. The receptor source for this set is a human donor with common variable immunodeficiency.

As concerns this clone: From the germline J gene comes the end of the CDR3, since the read stops 3 residues before it. The chain has TRBV5-5 and TRBJ1-6; no clear D. CDR1 is SGHKS and CDR2 is YYEKEE in the germline V gene (reference sequence). Trimming removed 3 bases from V and 8 bases from J, with 12 bases in between. The CDR3 is made up of 14 amino acids. The CDR3: CASSYGTVYSPLHF. The part of the CDR3 DNA that was read is TGTGCCAGCAGCTATGGAACAGTGTATTCACCC. The complete variable domain, with remaining parts taken from reference TRBV5-5 and TRBJ1-6, reads DAGVTQSPTHLIKTRGQQVTLRCSPISGHKSVSWYQQVLGQGPQFIFQYYEKEERGRGNFPDRFSARQFPNYSSELNVNALLLGDSALYLCASSYGTVYSPLHFGNGTRLTVT.

As for this clone: The DNA ends 3 residues before the CDR3 does, and the rest of the CDR3 is filled in from the germline J gene. The chain has TRBV19 and TRBJ1-2; possibly TRBD1 for D (6 bases). V shed 7 bases and J shed 0 bases, with 9 bases lying between them. The germline V gene encodes CDR1 LNHDA and CDR2 SQIVND (reference sequence). The CDR3 extends over 13 amino acids. This CDR3 reads CASKRTANYGYTF. The DNA read from the CDR3 is TGTGCCAGTAAAAGGACAGCTAACTATGGC.

On this clone: The read finishes 3 residues shy of the CDR3 end, and the germline J gene is used to complete it. The chain employs TRBV7-8 and TRBJ2-2; D is unclear. Germline-derived CDR1 and CDR2 are SGHVS and FQNEAQ. CDR3 length: 14 amino acids. V dropped 1 base and J dropped 4 bases, with 7 bases sitting between them. The sequenced part of the CDR3 DNA is TGTGCCAGCAGCTTAGGCAGGTCCACCGGGGAG. This gives the protein CASSLGRSTGE. The complete CDR3 sequence is CASSLGRSTGELFF.

Worth noting for this clone: Read sequence stops 3 residues before the CDR3 end, and the germline J gene provides the missing end. V gene TRBV19 combines with J gene TRBJ1-1; D may be TRBD1 (6 bases). The length of the CDR3 is 15 residues. The V end was cut by 6 bases, the J end by 0 bases, with 14 bases between. The germline V gene encodes CDR1 LNHDA and CDR2 SQIVND (reference sequence). CDR3: CASSHTGNMNTEAFF. The part of the CDR3 DNA that was read is TGTGCCAGTAGCCACACAGGGAACATGAACACTGAA.

Comments on this clone: The read is 3 residues too short to cover the CDR3 end, so that end is filled in from the germline J gene. V is TRBV29-1 and J is TRBJ2-6; TRBD2 matches 9 bases. V lost 5 bases and J lost 2; bases outside the gene matches: 10. Germline V gives CDR1 SQVTM, CDR2 ANQGSEA. The CDR3 is made up of 17 amino acids. Partial CDR3 DNA: TGCAGCGTTTTTTTTCGGCGGGAGGGCCCTGGGGCCAACGTC. Protein: CSVFFRREGPGANV. The whole CDR3 sequence is CSVFFRREGPGANVLTF.

Concerning this clone itself: The read halts 3 residues ahead of the CDR3 end, with the missing end drawn from the germline J gene. The chain links TRBV10-3 to TRBJ1-1, with D perhaps TRBD1 (5 bases). Germline loops: CDR1 ENHRY, CDR2 SYGVKD. The CDR3 extends over 14 amino acids. The germline V and J ends were trimmed by 0 bases and 5 bases, with 10 bases remaining between them. CDR3 region: CAISESGTRTEAFF. The CDR3 DNA, read in part, is TGTGCCATCAGTGAGTCAGGGACTCGAACTGAA.

Points on this clone: The CDR3 is cut off 3 residues early in the read; its end comes from the germline J gene. The chain has TRBV11-2 and TRBJ2-5; D not certain. This CDR3 region has 13 residues. Germline CDR1 and CDR2: SGHAT and FQNNGV. Trimming took off 0 bases at V and 2 bases at J, with 4 bases between the two ends. CDR3 DNA (partial): TGTGCCAGCAGCTTAGACCAGCAAGAGACC. Translated, it gives CASSLDQQET. The whole CDR3 is CASSLDQQETQYF.

Regarding this clone: Read coverage stops 3 residues before the CDR3 terminus; the germline J gene supplies the remainder. The rearrangement links TRBV19 to TRBJ2-1, with 11 nucleotides matching TRBD1. This CDR3 region has 13 residues. With V trimmed by 11 bases and J by 4 bases, 4 bases remained unmatched. Germline assignment: CDR1 LNHDA and CDR2 SQIVND (reference sequence). The CDR3 protein is CAAGTGGYNEQFF. CDR3 bases read: TGTGCCGCCGGGACAGGGGGTTACAATGAG.

Regarding this clone: The read stops 3 residues short of the end of the CDR3; the missing end is completed from the germline J gene. The V and J genes are TRBV19 and TRBJ2-7, with TRBD1 matching 7 bases. The CDR3 totals 16 residues. V lost 5 bases to trimming and J lost 0 bases; unmatched junction nucleotides: 10. Germline CDR1 LNHDA, CDR2 SQIVND (reference sequence). CDR3: CASSVLPGQYSYEQYF. Incomplete CDR3 DNA: TGTGCCAGTAGTGTGTTACCGGGACAGTACTCCTACGAG. The full variable domain, its missing parts supplied by reference TRBV19 and TRBJ2-7, is DGGITQSPKYLFRKEGQNVTLSCEQNLNHDAMYWYRQDPGQGLRLIYYSQIVNDFQKGDIAEGYSVSREKKESFPLTVTSAQKNPTAFYLCASSVLPGQYSYEQYFGPGTRLTVT.

About this clone: Read coverage stops 3 residues before the CDR3 terminus; the germline J gene supplies the remainder. V is TRBV6-2 or TRBV6-3 and J is TRBJ1-6; 7 bases match TRBD1. The length of the CDR3 is 15 residues. Germline V gene data show CDR1 as MNHEY and CDR2 as SVGEGT. After removal of 5 bases from V and 7 bases from J, the junction contained 8 bases not matched to a gene. CDR3 loop: CASSTPGQINSPLHF. The CDR3 bases that were read are TGTGCCAGCAGTACCCCGGGACAGATCAATTCACCC.

Notes on this clone: Coverage ceases 3 residues before the CDR3 finishes, and the germline J gene fills in the end. This chain uses TRBV20-1 with TRBJ2-1; TRBD1 matches 7 bases. Germline lookup yields CDR1 DFQATT and CDR2 SNEGSKA (reference sequence). CDR3 length: 14 amino acids. Trimming cost V 0 bases and J 6 bases; bases outside gene matches: 5. CDR3 loop: CSARDRGSLNEQFF. The sequenced CDR3 bases are TGCAGTGCTAGAGACAGGGGGTCCCTCAATGAG.

As regards this clone: The read ends 3 residues shy of where the CDR3 ends; the end is completed using the germline J gene. The chain carries TRBV20-1 and TRBJ2-3; D might be TRBD2 (5 bases). Trimming cost V 1 base and J 4 bases, with 15 bases left between them. The V gene's germline CDR1 is DFQATT and CDR2 SNEGSKA (reference sequence). This CDR3 contains 15 residues. This CDR3 is CSARGDGGLPDTQYF. Incomplete CDR3 DNA: TGCAGTGCTAGAGGGGATGGTGGACTGCCAGATACG.

A remark on this clone: The read ends 3 residues shy of where the CDR3 ends; the end is completed using the germline J gene. The V call is TRBV7-3, the J call TRBJ2-1, with D tentatively TRBD2 (6 bases). V lost 0 bases and J 3 bases, leaving 9 bases between the germline ends. Germline CDR1 is SGHTA and CDR2 is FQGTGA. This CDR3 contains 15 residues. CDR3 bases read: TGTGCCAGCAGCTTAACACGGGACTTCTACAATGAG. Encoded protein: CASSLTRDFYNE. The whole CDR3 protein reads CASSLTRDFYNEQFF. The complete variable domain, with remaining parts taken from reference TRBV7-3 and TRBJ2-1, reads GAGVSQTPSNKVTEKGKYVELRCDPISGHTALYWYRQSLGQGPEFLIYFQGTGAADDSGLPNDRFFAVRPEGSVSTLKIQRTERGDSAVYLCASSLTRDFYNEQFFGPGTRLTVL.

Note on this clone: Coverage ceases 3 residues before the CDR3 finishes, and the germline J gene fills in the end. V gene TRBV10-3 combines with J gene TRBJ1-3; D unresolved. Germline V gives CDR1 ENHRY, CDR2 SYGVKD. This CDR3 contains 16 residues. Trimming stripped 3 bases from V and 0 bases from J, with 12 bases between. The sequenced CDR3 bases are TGTGCCATCAGTGATACCTGGACTAACTCTGGAAACACC. Translating it yields CAISDTWTNSGNT. In full, the CDR3 is CAISDTWTNSGNTIYF.

As for this clone: Sequencing ends 3 residues short of the CDR3 end; the germline J gene provides the rest. V usage is TRBV11-2 and J usage is TRBJ1-2; perhaps TRBD1 as D (5 bases). The CDR3 runs 12 residues. Germline CDR1 SGHAT, CDR2 FQNNGV. The sequenced part of the CDR3 DNA is TGTGCCAGCAGCTTAGACAGGGTCGGC. Translation: CASSLDRVG. The full CDR3 is CASSLDRVGYTF.

Notes on this clone: The read comes to an end 3 residues before the CDR3 does, leaving the germline J gene to fill in the end. The rearrangement links TRBV30 to TRBJ2-7; 8 bases match TRBD1. The CDR3 runs to 12 residues. J gave up 5 bases and V 3 bases, and 3 bases lay outside the gene matches. From germline, CDR1 is GTSNPN and CDR2 SVGIG (reference sequence). The CDR3 region is CAWSRGRDEQYF. Incomplete CDR3 DNA: TGTGCCTGGAGCAGGGGGCGAGACGAG.

Points on this clone: From the germline J gene comes the end of the CDR3, since the read stops 3 residues before it. The gene calls are TRBV6-1 and TRBJ2-5; 13 bases agree with TRBD2. This CDR3 spans 16 amino acids. V lost 7 bases, J lost 4 bases, and 9 bases stayed unmatched. Germline V CDR1 and CDR2: MNHNS, SASEGT. The chain's CDR3 is CASIETSGRTIETQYF. The sequenced part of the CDR3 DNA is TGTGCCAGCATTGAGACTAGCGGGAGGACGATAGAGACC.

In regard to this clone: With the read ending 3 residues before the CDR3 end, the germline J gene is used to fill in that end. J is TRBJ1-6 and V is TRBV30; TRBD1 matches at 7 bases. The CDR3 totals 14 residues. Losses at the gene ends were 5 bases for V and 3 bases for J; bases not matched to a gene: 4. The germline V gene has CDR1 GTSNPN and CDR2 SVGIG (reference sequence). The CDR3 bases that were read are TGTGCCTGGTCTGGGGACAGCTATAATTCACCC. Amino acids: CAWSGDSYNSP. The full CDR3 protein reads CAWSGDSYNSPLHF. Together with reference TRBV30 and TRBJ1-6, the CDR3 gives the full variable domain: SQTIHQWPATLVQPVGSPLSLECTVEGTSNPNLYWYRQAAGRGLQLLFYSVGIGQISSEVPQNLSASRPQDRQFILSSKKLLLSDSGFYLCAWSGDSYNSPLHFGNGTRLTVT.

As regards this clone: The sequenced fragment ends 3 residues before the CDR3 boundary, so the rest is inferred from the germline J gene. The chain carries TRBV20-1 and TRBJ2-5; maybe TRBD1 (5 bases). CDR1 DFQATT and CDR2 SNEGSKA come from the germline V gene (reference sequence). The CDR3 is 13 amino acids. V dropped 3 bases and J dropped 2 bases, with 10 bases sitting between them. The CDR3: CSARTAFQETQYF. CDR3 bases read: TGCAGTGCTAGGACAGCCTTTCAAGAGACC.

About this clone itself: The missing CDR3 end, 3 residues past where the read stops, is filled in from the germline J gene. V is TRBV5-1 and J is TRBJ2-7; D is unclear. This CDR3 has 12 amino acids. The V end lost 1 base, the J end lost 6 bases, and 8 bases lay between the germline ends. The V gene's germline CDR1 is SGHRS and CDR2 YFSETQ. The CDR3 here is CASSLTQGEQYF. CDR3 DNA (partial): TGCGCCAGCAGCTTGACCCAAGGCGAG.

To note about this clone: The read falls 3 residues short of the CDR3 end, and the missing part is taken from the germline J gene. The genes are TRBV7-2 and TRBJ1-1; D might be TRBD1 (5 bases). The ends were cut back, 0 bases at V and 5 bases at J, with 13 bases in the middle. The CDR3 extends over 15 amino acids. Germline assignment: CDR1 SGHTA and CDR2 FQGNSA. The CDR3 spells CASSLARQGRTEAFF. CDR3 DNA, as far as it was read: TGTGCCAGCAGCTTAGCGCGGCAGGGAAGAACTGAA.

Note on this clone: Read data end 3 residues before the CDR3 end; the end is taken from the germline J gene. The chain joins TRBV20-1 to TRBJ2-3, with D perhaps being TRBD1 or TRBD2 (5 bases each). V was clipped by 3 bases and J by 0 bases, with 13 bases between them. CDR3 length: 15 amino acids. Germline loops: CDR1 DFQATT, CDR2 SNEGSKA (reference sequence). CDR3 protein: CSASWREGSTDTQYF. CDR3 bases read: TGCAGTGCTAGCTGGCGCGAGGGGAGCACAGATACG.

This clone shows up as medium-sized by frequency. With the read ending 3 residues before the CDR3 end, the germline J gene is used to fill in that end. The V call is TRBV20-1, the J call TRBJ2-7, with D tentatively TRBD1 (6 bases). V was clipped by 4 bases and J by 2 bases, with 12 bases between them. This CDR3 comprises 13 residues. Germline V gives CDR1 DFQATT, CDR2 SNEGSKA (reference sequence). The CDR3 here is CSAKGGQTYEQYF. CDR3 bases read: TGCAGTGCTAAAGGTGGACAGACCTACGAG.

Judged by frequency, this clone is medium-sized. Read data end 3 residues before the CDR3 end; the end is taken from the germline J gene. The chain employs TRBV18 and TRBJ2-1, with 7 bases fitting TRBD1. V dropped 1 base and J dropped 1; count of bases not matched to a gene: 1. Germline V gene data show CDR1 as KGHSH and CDR2 as LQKENI. CDR3 length equals 15 residues. CDR3 loop: CASSPQGASYNEQFF. The sequenced CDR3 bases are TGTGCCAGCTCACCACAGGGGGCTTCCTACAATGAG.

With regard to this clone: The read halts 3 residues ahead of the CDR3 end, with the missing end drawn from the germline J gene. This rearrangement joins TRBV5-1 to TRBJ2-1; no clear D. The germline CDR1 and CDR2 sequences are SGHRS and YFSETQ. Trimming pared 6 bases from V and 6 bases from J, leaving 10 bases between. The length of the CDR3 is 12 residues. The sequenced CDR3 bases are TGCGCCAGCAATTCGGTACCCAATGAG. As protein: CASNSVPNE. In full, the CDR3 reads CASNSVPNEQFF.

A note on this clone: The DNA ends 3 residues before the CDR3 does, and the rest of the CDR3 is filled in from the germline J gene. J is TRBJ2-5 and V is TRBV7-8; tentatively, D is TRBD1 (6 bases). V lost 1 base and J 4 bases, leaving 16 bases between the germline ends. There are 16 residues in the CDR3. Germline CDR1 SGHVS, CDR2 FQNEAQ. The sequenced part of the CDR3 DNA is TGTGCCAGCAGCTTAGGCGCTCACCTAGGGGGAGAGACC. This codes for CASSLGAHLGGET. The whole CDR3 reads CASSLGAHLGGETQYF.